One sample yielded the 8 T cell receptor beta chains listed below, sequenced in a study of T cell responses to AZD1222 COVID-19 vaccine. TCRdb's table, derived via immunoSEQ multiplex PCR, lists solely in-frame clones and lacks some. Of 150,000 to 200,000 clones in the sample, 70% to 90% were seen once. Here the sequenced sample was peripheral blood, taken on day 0 of AZD1222 vaccination. These receptors originate from an adult in good health.

This chain uses TRBV2 with TRBJ2-2, with 8 bases fitting TRBD1. The ends lost 4 bases at V and 2 bases at J; junction bases unmatched: 3. Germline CDR1 and CDR2: SNHLY and FYNNEI. CDR3 size: 15 residues. In nucleotides, the CDR3 is TGTGCCAGCAGTGCGGACAGGGTAAACACCGGGGAGCTGTTTTTT. This encodes CASSADRVNTGELFF.

V usage is TRBV6-5 and J usage is TRBJ2-5, with TRBD1 identical over 10 bases. The V gene's germline CDR1 is MNHEY and CDR2 SVGAGI. V lost 10 bases and J lost 3; bases outside the gene matches: 5. CDR3 size: 13 residues. The CDR3 DNA sequence: TGTGCCACTAGACAGGGGGCAGAAGAGACCCAGTACTTC. Protein sequence: CATRQGAEETQYF.

The rearrangement links TRBV6-5 to TRBJ2-7; a weak D match, TRBD2 (5 bases). The ends were cut back, 6 bases at V and 4 bases at J, with 19 bases in the middle. The CDR3 covers 15 residues. The germline CDR1 and CDR2 sequences are MNHEY and SVGAGI. The CDR3 spells CASSPGGELEYEQYF. For the CDR3, the DNA is TGTGCCAGCAGCCCCGGTGGGGAGCTCGAATACGAGCAGTACTTC.

Only one count was recorded for this clone. The chain couples TRBV5-1 to TRBJ1-1; no clear D. Germline values: CDR1 SGHRS, CDR2 YFSETQ. V gave up 4 bases and J gave up 6 bases, with 13 bases separating them. This CDR3 is built from 13 residues. The CDR3: CASSRTVDAEAFF. The CDR3 DNA sequence: TGCGCCAGCAGCCGGACGGTGGACGCTGAAGCTTTCTTT.

This clone has just a few counts. The rearrangement joins TRBV5-1 to TRBJ2-7; D is perhaps TRBD1 (8 bases). This CDR3 comprises 15 residues. V lost 3 bases, J lost 2 bases, and 15 bases lay in between. Germline V gives CDR1 SGHRS, CDR2 YFSETQ. CDR3 protein: CASSSTGGVTYEQYF. In DNA form, the CDR3 reads TGCGCCAGCAGCTCTACAGGGGGGGTTACCTACGAGCAGTACTTC.

The genes are TRBV28 and TRBJ1-6; D unresolved. Trimming took 3 bases from V and 11 from J, leaving 8 bases between them. Germline V lookup: CDR1 MDHEN, CDR2 SYDVKM. The CDR3 is made up of 12 amino acids. CDR3 nucleotides: TGTGCCAGCAGTTTGGCCGGGCCACCCCTCCACTTT. Translation: CASSLAGPPLHF.

The chain links TRBV6-5 to TRBJ2-1, with D tentatively TRBD1 (5 bases). V dropped 6 bases and J dropped 6 bases, with 12 bases sitting between them. This CDR3 spans 13 amino acids. Germline V CDR1 and CDR2: MNHEY, SVGAGI. CDR3: CASSQGLANEQFF. For the CDR3, the DNA is TGTGCCAGCAGCCAGGGTCTGGCCAATGAGCAGTTCTTC.

Only one count was recorded for this clone. This chain links TRBV15 with TRBJ2-7; 8 bases match TRBD1. CDR1 and CDR2 from the germline V gene are LNHNV and YYDKDF (reference sequence). CDR3 length equals 14 residues. J gave up 7 bases and V 5 bases, and 10 bases lay outside the gene matches. CDR3 residues: CATSGSDRVDEQYV. The CDR3 region has the DNA TGTGCCACCAGCGGGTCGGACAGGGTGGATGAGCAGTACGTC.